This T cell receptor (beta chain) stems from a study of blood T cell repertoires in COVID-19. Sequenced by immunoSEQ multiplex PCR; TCRdb stores in-frame clones only, minus some. The table shows roughly 200,000 clones, with roughly 90% occurring only once. V lost 3 bases to trimming and J lost 4 bases, with 7 bases between them. Looked up from germline, CDR1 is KGHSH and CDR2 is LQKENI. There are 12 residues in the CDR3. The sample comprised peripheral blood. The chain is built from TRBV18 and TRBJ2-7; no clear D. This clonotype was obtained from a man between 50 and 59 years old with acute or convalescent COVID-19. DNA for the CDR3: TGTGCCAGCTCACCTTCAACTTACGAGCAGTACGTC. Amino acid sequence: CASSPSTYEQYV.